These 32 T cell receptor beta chains share one sample of origin, sequenced in a study of T cells in Graves' hyperthyroidism and ophthalmopathy. Regions amplified from RNA transcripts were the TCR beta CDR3 regions. Carried out on the TCR CDR3, a first-round RT-PCR used the HTBI primer set. MiXCR, applied by TCRdb to the multiplex PCR reads, yields one record per CDR3 protein. Among roughly 560,000 distinct CDR3 sequences listed, under 15% were seen once. Material for sequencing was blood. The receptor set was obtained from a woman aged 40 to 50 with Graves' ophthalmopathy.

This clonotype was recorded at least ten times. This chain links TRBV12-3 or TRBV12-4 with TRBJ1-1; D might be TRBD1 (6 bases). CDR3 length equals 15 residues. Trimming pared 7 bases from V and 0 bases from J, leaving 15 bases between. The CDR3 protein is CASNSHGGLNTEAFF. The CDR3 bases are TGTGCCAGCAACTCCCATGGGGGCTTGAACACTGAAGCTTTCTTT.

This clonotype was counted ten times or more. The rearrangement joins TRBV28 to TRBJ2-2; a weak D match, TRBD1 (6 bases). The CDR3 spans 15 residues. The V gene lost 6 bases and the J gene lost 4 bases, with 15 bases spanning the gap. Germline CDR1 is MDHEN and CDR2 is SYDVKM. This CDR3 reads CASRRAGASTGELFF. In nucleotides, the CDR3 is TGTGCCAGCAGGCGGGCAGGGGCGAGCACCGGGGAGCTGTTTTTT.

At least ten counts were recorded for this clonotype. This rearrangement joins TRBV27 to TRBJ1-1; D unclear. CDR1 is MNHEY and CDR2 is SMNVEV in the germline V gene (reference sequence). V gave up 4 bases and J gave up 5 bases, with 14 bases separating them. This CDR3 contains 14 residues. For the CDR3, the DNA is TGTGCCAGCAGTTCGCCGGGGAGAAAGACTGAAGCTTTCTTT. It specifies CASSSPGRKTEAFF.

This clonotype appeared many times. The chain recombines TRBV30 with TRBJ1-1; maybe TRBD1 (5 bases). V lost 3 bases, J lost 6 bases, and 8 bases lay in between. Germline V lookup: CDR1 GTSNPN, CDR2 SVGIG (reference sequence). The CDR3 is made up of 11 amino acids. For the CDR3, the DNA is TGTGCCTGGAGGGGGGGAGCTGAAGCTTTCTTT. Translated: CAWRGGAEAFF. Full variable domain (outside the CDR3, taken from reference TRBV30 and TRBJ1-1): SQTIHQWPATLVQPVGSPLSLECTVEGTSNPNLYWYRQAAGRGLQLLFYSVGIGQISSEVPQNLSASRPQDRQFILSSKKLLLSDSGFYLCAWRGGAEAFFGQGTRLTVV.

This clonotype was counted ten times or more. J is TRBJ1-2 and V is TRBV4-2; D might be TRBD1 (6 bases). Deletions cut 1 base from V and 3 bases from J, with 12 bases between. The CDR3 runs 15 residues. From germline, CDR1 is LGHNA and CDR2 YNFKEQ. CDR3 in amino acids: CASSQGATGDYGYTF. CDR3 DNA: TGTGCCAGCAGCCAAGGGGCGACAGGCGACTATGGCTACACCTTC.

This clonotype was picked up a small number of times. The chain employs TRBV5-1 and TRBJ2-4; D is perhaps TRBD2 (6 bases). CDR1 SGHRS and CDR2 YFSETQ come from the germline V gene. CDR3 length: 15 residues. V lost 0 bases and J 5 bases, leaving 12 bases between the germline ends. The CDR3 here is CASSLGGLPQNIQYF. In DNA form, the CDR3 reads TGCGCCAGCAGCTTGGGGGGACTGCCCCAAAACATTCAGTACTTC.

This clonotype was seen repeatedly, ten times or more. V usage is TRBV5-1 and J usage is TRBJ2-5; TRBD1 might be the D (6 bases). Germline V gene data show CDR1 as SGHRS and CDR2 as YFSETQ. The CDR3 spans 14 residues. The V end was cut by 4 bases, the J end by 2 bases, with 12 bases between. CDR3 DNA: TGCGCCAGCAGCCACCGGACAGATCAAGAGACCCAGTACTTC. Translating it yields CASSHRTDQETQYF.

V and J are TRBV30 and TRBJ2-5; 11 positions match TRBD2. With 0 bases clipped from V and 4 bases from J, the junction kept 1 base outside the gene matches. This CDR3 region has 14 residues. The germline gives CDR1 GTSNPN, CDR2 SVGIG (reference sequence). DNA for the CDR3: TGTGCCTGGAGTGTAGGACTAGCGGGAGAGACCCAGTACTTC. Its protein product is CAWSVGLAGETQYF. Full variable domain (missing parts from reference TRBV30 and TRBJ2-5): SQTIHQWPATLVQPVGSPLSLECTVEGTSNPNLYWYRQAAGRGLQLLFYSVGIGQISSEVPQNLSASRPQDRQFILSSKKLLLSDSGFYLCAWSVGLAGETQYFGPGTRLLVL.

This clonotype was observed many times. V and J are TRBV28 and TRBJ2-7; possibly TRBD2 for D (5 bases). The germline V gene has CDR1 MDHEN and CDR2 SYDVKM. The CDR3 has 15 amino acids. V lost 2 bases and J lost 4, with 15 bases in between. The CDR3: CASSLGLNLVYEQYF. The CDR3 DNA reads as TGTGCCAGCAGTTTAGGACTTAACCTCGTTTACGAGCAGTACTTC.

The gene calls are TRBV11-1 and TRBJ2-5; D unclear. CDR1 is SGHAT, CDR2 FQDESV, per germline (reference sequence). V was pared by 1 base and J by 5 bases, with 11 bases between. The CDR3 contains 14 residues. The chain's CDR3 is CASSLDQARETQYF. DNA for the CDR3: TGTGCCAGCAGCTTAGACCAGGCTCGGGAGACCCAGTACTTC.

This clonotype was picked up many times. The chain carries TRBV28 and TRBJ2-7; TRBD1 is a possible D gene (6 bases). Germline CDR1 MDHEN, CDR2 SYDVKM. Trimming left V 4 bases short and J 3 bases short, with 13 bases between. There are 14 residues in the CDR3. The CDR3, as DNA: TGTGCCAGCAGTTGGACAGCCCAAGGCTACGAGCAGTACTTC. Amino acids: CASSWTAQGYEQYF.

The chain combines TRBV20-1 with TRBJ1-3; D perhaps matches TRBD1 (5 bases). The germline V gene has CDR1 DFQATT and CDR2 SNEGSKA (reference sequence). V lost 0 bases, J lost 1 base, and 16 bases lay in between. This CDR3 has 17 residues. Here the CDR3 DNA reads TGCAGTGCTAGAGATCTTCGCACAGGATCATCTGGAAACACCATATATTTT. Translated: CSARDLRTGSSGNTIYF.

This clonotype was picked up many times. CDR3 bases: TGTGCCAGCAGCCTTCCGGACTTCCCCTACGAGCAGTACTTC. Amino acids: CASSLPDFPYEQYF. This chain uses TRBV7-2 with TRBJ2-7; D may be TRBD2 (5 bases). Germline CDR1 SGHTA, CDR2 FQGNSA. The CDR3 is 14 residues long. V gave up 5 bases and J gave up 2 bases, with 13 bases separating them.

This clonotype was counted between two and nine times. V usage is TRBV29-1 and J usage is TRBJ1-2, with 12 bases aligning to TRBD1. The CDR3 sequence is 14 residues long. V shed 6 bases and J 8 bases; nucleotides not matched to a gene: 10. Germline V gives CDR1 SQVTM, CDR2 ANQGSEA. This CDR3 reads CSVGTGGGLGGYTF. The CDR3 DNA is TGCAGCGTCGGGACAGGGGGCGGTTTGGGCGGCTACACCTTC.

A few counts support this clonotype. The CDR3 is CASSIQIWGEQYF. CDR3 in DNA: TGTGCCAGCAGTATACAGATTTGGGGCGAGCAGTACTTC. This chain joins TRBV27 and TRBJ2-7; no reliable D call. V dropped 5 bases and J dropped 6 bases, with 14 bases sitting between them. Germline V gene sequence: CDR1 MNHEY, CDR2 SMNVEV (reference sequence). This CDR3 is 13 amino acids long.

This clonotype was detected only a few times. This chain connects TRBV6-2 or TRBV6-3 to TRBJ2-3; 10 bases align to TRBD2. The V gene's germline CDR1 is MNHEY and CDR2 SVGEGT. This CDR3 region has 17 residues. V lost 0 bases, J lost 3 bases, and 6 bases stayed unmatched. This chain's CDR3 is CASSYSTMTSGTDTQYF. CDR3 bases: TGTGCCAGCAGTTACTCTACTATGACTAGCGGGACAGATACGCAGTATTTT.

This clonotype came up many times. The chain couples TRBV30 to TRBJ1-4; D may be TRBD1 (6 bases). The CDR3 sequence is 14 residues long. V was clipped by 3 bases and J by 7 bases, with 15 bases between them. The germline CDR1 and CDR2 sequences are GTSNPN and SVGIG (reference sequence). CDR3 loop: CAWSRGGFAEKLFF. As DNA, the CDR3 is TGTGCCTGGAGCCGAGGGGGGTTTGCTGAAAAACTGTTTTTT. The full variable domain, its missing parts supplied by reference TRBV30 and TRBJ1-4, is SQTIHQWPATLVQPVGSPLSLECTVEGTSNPNLYWYRQAAGRGLQLLFYSVGIGQISSEVPQNLSASRPQDRQFILSSKKLLLSDSGFYLCAWSRGGFAEKLFFGSGTQLSVL.

The chain carries TRBV6-5 and TRBJ2-2; no reliable D call. Trimming took off 4 bases at V and 5 bases at J, with 14 bases between the two ends. Germline V gene data show CDR1 as MNHEY and CDR2 as SVGAGI. CDR3 length: 15 amino acids. The CDR3 DNA sequence: TGTGCCAGCAGTTCATCCGGGCTCGGGACCGGGGAGCTGTTTTTT. Its translation: CASSSSGLGTGELFF.

This clonotype occurred a few times. The chain uses TRBV5-1 and TRBJ2-7; the D is unclear. Germline CDR1 reads SGHRS; CDR2 reads YFSETQ. The germline V and J ends were trimmed by 5 bases and 0 bases, with 15 bases remaining between them. This CDR3 region has 15 residues. The DNA of the CDR3 is TGCGCCAGCAGTAGTGACCCAGGCTTCTCCTACGAGCAGTACTTC. This codes for CASSSDPGFSYEQYF.

In this sample, this clonotype turned up many times. The chain employs TRBV6-1 and TRBJ2-2; D not resolved. V dropped 5 bases and J dropped 0 bases, with 10 bases sitting between them. The CDR3 is 15 residues long. The germline V gene has CDR1 MNHNS and CDR2 SASEGT. The DNA of the CDR3 is TGTGCCAGCAGTATCCCGTTCGCGAACACCGGGGAGCTGTTTTTT. It codes for CASSIPFANTGELFF.

The gene calls are TRBV7-2 and TRBJ1-5; D uncertain. The ends were cut back, 1 base at V and 7 bases at J, with 8 bases in the middle. Germline V gene data show CDR1 as SGHTA and CDR2 as FQGNSA. This CDR3 region has 13 residues. The CDR3 region has the DNA TGTGCCAGCAGCTTAGGGCCCCAACAGCCCCAGCATTTT. This gives the protein CASSLGPQQPQHF.

The rearrangement joins TRBV11-2 to TRBJ2-3, with D uncertain. Trimming pared 2 bases from V and 2 bases from J, leaving 11 bases between. The germline V gene encodes CDR1 SGHAT and CDR2 FQNNGV. The CDR3 totals 15 residues. CDR3 sequence reads: CASSLFVDSTDTQYF. The DNA for the CDR3 is TGTGCCAGCAGCTTATTCGTAGACTCCACAGATACGCAGTATTTT.

This clonotype was picked up a small number of times. V and J are TRBV11-2 and TRBJ1-2; 9 positions agree with TRBD1. From germline, CDR1 is SGHAT and CDR2 FQNNGV. This CDR3 region has 17 residues. Trimming cost V 4 bases and J 7 bases; bases outside gene matches: 16. This CDR3 is CASSSREPKDRGSGYTF. CDR3 nucleotide sequence: TGTGCCAGCAGCTCCCGCGAGCCCAAGGACAGGGGTAGTGGCTACACCTTC.

This clonotype was observed a few times. The genes are TRBV27 and TRBJ2-7, with 9 bases identical to TRBD1. V lost 0 bases, J lost 2 bases, and 2 bases stayed unmatched. The CDR3 runs to 15 residues. In germline, CDR1 is MNHEY, CDR2 SMNVEV (reference sequence). Here the CDR3 reads CASSLSDRGPYEQYF. CDR3 DNA: TGTGCCAGCAGTTTATCGGACAGGGGACCCTACGAGCAGTACTTC.

This clonotype was seen ten or more times. V usage is TRBV30 and J usage is TRBJ1-1; D unresolved. In germline, CDR1 is GTSNPN, CDR2 SVGIG (reference sequence). Trimming left V 0 bases short and J 8 bases short, with 7 bases between. The CDR3 loop spans 11 amino acids. The CDR3 sequence is CAWSVSREAFF. The CDR3 coding sequence is TGTGCCTGGAGTGTCTCTAGGGAAGCTTTCTTT.

This clonotype has ten or more counts. V is TRBV12-3 or TRBV12-4 and J is TRBJ1-2; 7 nucleotides match TRBD1. V was clipped by 1 base and J by 7 bases; unmatched bases: 9. The CDR3 loop spans 15 amino acids. The CDR3 DNA reads as TGTGCCAGCAGTTTAGGGCTGACAGGGAATTCTGGCTACACCTTC. Translated: CASSLGLTGNSGYTF.

This clonotype has just a few counts. This chain uses TRBV5-1 with TRBJ1-5; TRBD1 might be the D (5 bases). V was shortened by 0 bases and J by 0 bases, with 16 bases between the two germline ends. The CDR3 runs 18 residues. Germline V gene data show CDR1 as SGHRS and CDR2 as YFSETQ. The CDR3 nucleotides read TGCGCCAGCAGCTTGGCCCCAGGGATTCTAAATAGCAATCAGCCCCAGCATTTT. Translation gives CASSLAPGILNSNQPQHF.

This clonotype was found many times. The chain joins TRBV6-1 to TRBJ2-2; 7 positions agree with TRBD1. CDR1 and CDR2 from the germline V gene are MNHNS and SASEGT. The CDR3 sequence is 16 residues long. The J segment lost 3 bases and the V segment lost 4 bases, leaving 8 bases of the junction unmatched. The CDR3 protein is CASSAFGTVYTGELFF. CDR3 coding DNA: TGTGCCAGCAGTGCCTTCGGGACAGTGTACACCGGGGAGCTGTTTTTT.

This clonotype has a count of ten or more. V is TRBV11-3 and J is TRBJ1-1; weak D call: TRBD1 (5 bases). Trimming cost V 5 bases and J 7 bases, with 20 bases left between them. The germline gives CDR1 SGHNT, CDR2 YENEEA. The CDR3 is made up of 15 amino acids. The DNA for the CDR3 is TGTGCCAGCAGCGACAGACAGCGCGCTGGGCTTGAAGCTTTCTTT. Residues: CASSDRQRAGLEAFF.

This clonotype was detected ten times or more. V is TRBV19 and J is TRBJ1-2, with TRBD1 identical over 8 bases. The germline gives CDR1 LNHDA, CDR2 SQIVND (reference sequence). This CDR3 is 14 amino acids long. The ends lost 6 bases at V and 0 bases at J; junction bases unmatched: 3. CDR3: CASSDRGSNYGYTF. The DNA of the CDR3 is TGTGCCAGTAGCGACAGGGGATCTAACTATGGCTACACCTTC.

The chain couples TRBV18 to TRBJ2-5, with D possibly being TRBD2 (5 bases). The CDR3 consists of 14 residues. Germline values: CDR1 KGHSH, CDR2 LQKENI. Trimming cost V 4 bases and J 5 bases, with 14 bases left between them. The CDR3 DNA reads TGTGCCAGCTCACGGGCTCGGGATATTGAGACCCAGTACTTC. It codes for CASSRARDIETQYF.

This clonotype showed up many times. The V gene is TRBV6-2 or TRBV6-3, the J gene TRBJ2-7; TRBD2 agrees at 8 bases. Per the germline V gene, CDR1 is MNHEY and CDR2 is SVGEGT. This CDR3 has 14 amino acids. V dropped 5 bases and J dropped 3; count of bases not matched to a gene: 6. The CDR3 sequence is CASSSQRELYEQYF. For the CDR3, the DNA is TGTGCCAGCAGTAGCCAGCGGGAGCTCTACGAGCAGTACTTC.